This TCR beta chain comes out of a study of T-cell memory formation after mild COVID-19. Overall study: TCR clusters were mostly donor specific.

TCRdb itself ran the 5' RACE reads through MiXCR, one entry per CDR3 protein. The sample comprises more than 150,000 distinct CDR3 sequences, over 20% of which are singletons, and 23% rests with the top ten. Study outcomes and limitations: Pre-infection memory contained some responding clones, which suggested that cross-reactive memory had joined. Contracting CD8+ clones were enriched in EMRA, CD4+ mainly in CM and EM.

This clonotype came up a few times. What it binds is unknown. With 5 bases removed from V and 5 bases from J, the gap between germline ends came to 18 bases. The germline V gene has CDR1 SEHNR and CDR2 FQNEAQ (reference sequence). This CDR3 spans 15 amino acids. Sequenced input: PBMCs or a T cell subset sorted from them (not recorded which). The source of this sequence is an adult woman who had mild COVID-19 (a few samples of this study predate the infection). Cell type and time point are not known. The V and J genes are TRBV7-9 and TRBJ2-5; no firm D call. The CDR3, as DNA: TGTGCCAGCAGCGTTCTATTGGCCGTGGGGGAGACCCAGTACTTC. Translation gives CASSVLLAVGETQYF.